These 16 T cell receptor beta chains came from one sample sequenced in a study of shared clonotypes between healthy human individuals (dated by TCRdb to the early 2020s). The library was generated by the immunoSEQ multiplex PCR assay. In its TCRdb copy, this immuneACCESS table keeps in-frame sequences only and misses some clones. Where compared with another copy, unresolved V genes explain less than half of these, and the others have no known cause. The sample yields about 2.3 million clones; 93% were counted once. The ten largest account for 0.39% of the sample. Sequencing used naive CD4+ T cells from PBMCs. The sample's cell subset or site label is to be understood as: CD45RA+ positively selected. The source of these receptors is a man between 18 and 35 years old in good health. Some clones in this sample may be carry-over from other donors' samples.

The gene calls are TRBV4-2 and TRBJ2-1, with TRBD2 matching 14 bases. CDR3 length equals 16 residues. J gave up 9 bases and V 3 bases, and 7 bases lay outside the gene matches. The germline gives CDR1 LGHNA, CDR2 YNFKEQ. CDR3 sequence (DNA): TGTGCCAGCAGCCAGGCGACTAGCGGGAGGGCCGGTGAGCAGTTCTTC. It yields the protein CASSQATSGRAGEQFF.

This chain uses TRBV29-1 with TRBJ1-1, with D maybe TRBD1 (5 bases). Per the germline V gene, CDR1 is SQVTM and CDR2 is ANQGSEA. V was shortened by 1 base and J by 4 bases, with 16 bases between the two germline ends. The CDR3 sequence is 15 residues long. The DNA of the CDR3 is TGCAGCGTTGAAGTAGTGAAAGGGGCGGGCACTGAAGCTTTCTTT. Translation gives CSVEVVKGAGTEAFF. Using reference TRBV29-1 and TRBJ1-1 for the parts outside the CDR3, the full variable domain is SAVISQKPSRDICQRGTSLTIQCQVDSQVTMMFWYRQQPGQSLTLIATANQGSEATYESGFVIDKFPISRPNLTFSTLTVSNMSPEDSSIYLCSVEVVKGAGTEAFFGQGTRLTVV.

The V and J genes are TRBV18 and TRBJ2-5; a weak D match, TRBD2 (5 bases). V was shortened by 2 bases and J by 3 bases, with 7 bases between the two germline ends. The CDR3 has 13 residues. Germline CDR1 and CDR2: KGHSH and LQKENI. The CDR3 DNA sequence: TGTGCCAGCTCACCAACTAGGAAAGAGACCCAGTACTTC. Amino acids: CASSPTRKETQYF.

The chain carries TRBV30 and TRBJ1-4; TRBD1 is a possible D gene (5 bases). CDR3 length: 13 residues. Germline V gene data show CDR1 as GTSNPN and CDR2 as SVGIG (reference sequence). The V end lost 1 base, the J end lost 8 bases, and 11 bases lay between the germline ends. The CDR3 sequence: CAWSAGLGEKLFF. The CDR3 DNA reads as TGTGCCTGGAGTGCAGGGTTGGGGGAAAAACTGTTTTTT.

The chain combines TRBV7-2 with TRBJ2-2; unclear D gene. Per germline, CDR1 SGHTA and CDR2 FQGNSA. V was cut by 1 base and J by 0 bases, with 9 bases left in between. The CDR3 is made up of 16 amino acids. In DNA form, the CDR3 reads TGTGCCAGCAGCTTAGGTGGTTCTACGAACACCGGGGAGCTGTTTTTT. Translation gives CASSLGGSTNTGELFF.

A word on this clone: The identical CDR3 is also encoded by other nucleotide sequences in the sample. This sequence joins TRBV11-2 and TRBJ2-1, with 8 bases aligning to TRBD2. This CDR3 is built from 15 residues. In germline, CDR1 is SGHAT, CDR2 FQNNGV. The junction had 0 bases not matched to a gene; V was cut back by 1 base and J by 1 base. The CDR3 loop reads CASSLAGGSYNEQFF. The CDR3 bases are TGTGCCAGCAGCTTAGCGGGAGGGTCCTACAATGAGCAGTTCTTC.

The V call is TRBV5-1, the J call TRBJ2-7; D may be TRBD1 (6 bases). The germline V gene has CDR1 SGHRS and CDR2 YFSETQ. Trimming stripped 4 bases from V and 1 base from J, with 12 bases between. This CDR3 is 14 amino acids long. CDR3: CASSTAGTSYEQYF. CDR3 bases: TGCGCCAGCAGCACCGCCGGGACATCCTACGAGCAGTACTTC.

This rearrangement joins TRBV6-5 to TRBJ1-5, with TRBD1 identical over 10 bases. Germline V gene sequence: CDR1 MNHEY, CDR2 SVGAGI. There are 15 residues in the CDR3. With V trimmed by 2 bases and J by 9 bases, 7 bases remained unmatched. CDR3 sequence (DNA): TGTGCCAGCAGTTACGGGGGACAGGGGTTAACGCCCCAGCATTTT. Encoded protein: CASSYGGQGLTPQHF.

The chain uses TRBV10-1 and TRBJ2-1; 13 nucleotides line up with TRBD2. Germline V gene data show CDR1 as WNHNN and CDR2 as SYGVQD (reference sequence). CDR3 size: 15 residues. J gave up 7 bases and V 5 bases, and 5 bases lay outside the gene matches. CDR3 in DNA: TGCGCCAGCAGTCGGACTAGCGGGGGTTCTAATGAGCAGTTCTTC. Translated, it gives CASSRTSGGSNEQFF.

The chain recombines TRBV4-3 with TRBJ1-6; D is uncertain. This CDR3 has 14 amino acids. Germline CDR1 reads LGHNA; CDR2 reads YSLEER. V gave up 1 base and J gave up 9 bases, with 10 bases separating them. The DNA of the CDR3 is TGCGCCAGCAGCCAAGGGATCGTCGCTTCACCCCTCCACTTT. This translates into CASSQGIVASPLHF.

The chain employs TRBV2 and TRBJ2-1; 12 bases line up with TRBD2. From germline, CDR1 is SNHLY and CDR2 FYNNEI. The CDR3 consists of 16 residues. J was trimmed by 4 bases and V by 5 bases; bases with no gene match: 6. The CDR3: CASSLATSGGYNEQFF. CDR3 nucleotides: TGTGCCAGCAGTCTGGCGACTAGCGGGGGATACAATGAGCAGTTCTTC.

V and J are TRBV4-2 and TRBJ1-5; 8 bases are a match to TRBD1. The CDR3 consists of 13 residues. Trimming at V came to 5 bases and at J to 7 bases, leaving 4 bases not matched to a gene. The germline CDR1 and CDR2 sequences are LGHNA and YNFKEQ. CDR3 residues: CASSSDRDQPQHF. DNA of the CDR3: TGTGCCAGCAGCTCGGACAGGGACCAGCCCCAGCATTTT.

The chain uses TRBV6-1 and TRBJ2-5; perhaps TRBD2 as D (5 bases). Germline V CDR1 and CDR2: MNHNS, SASEGT. Trimming shortened V by 1 base and J by 2 bases, and 8 bases separated the two germline ends. This CDR3 contains 14 residues. CDR3 sequence (DNA): TGTGCCAGCAGTGAAGAAAGACTACAAGAGACCCAGTACTTC. This sequence encodes CASSEERLQETQYF.

The chain employs TRBV28 and TRBJ2-7, with D possibly TRBD1 on 6 matching bases. Trimming took off 5 bases at V and 5 bases at J, with 10 bases between the two ends. Germline V gene data show CDR1 as MDHEN and CDR2 as SYDVKM. The CDR3 has 12 residues. The CDR3 loop is CASSPHRDEQYF. CDR3 coding DNA: TGTGCCAGCAGTCCCCACAGGGACGAGCAGTACTTC.

This rearrangement joins TRBV25-1 to TRBJ1-4; TRBD1 matches at 9 bases. The CDR3 covers 15 residues. V lost 2 bases to trimming and J lost 8 bases; unmatched junction nucleotides: 6. The germline gives CDR1 MGHDK, CDR2 SYGVNS. The CDR3 here is CASSERDRVVEKLFF. The CDR3 DNA reads TGTGCCAGCAGTGAACGGGACAGGGTTGTCGAAAAACTGTTTTTT.

This clone was detected only once. This chain links TRBV28 with TRBJ1-1; D unresolved. V was shortened by 5 bases and J by 4 bases, with 5 bases between the two germline ends. The CDR3 is 11 residues long. CDR1 is MDHEN and CDR2 is SYDVKM in the germline V gene. DNA for the CDR3: TGTGCCAGCAGTAGGGCCACTGAAGCTTTCTTT. Translated: CASSRATEAFF. The full variable domain, its missing parts supplied by reference TRBV28 and TRBJ1-1, is DVKVTQSSRYLVKRTGEKVFLECVQDMDHENMFWYRQDPGLGLRLIYFSYDVKMKEKGDIPEGYSVSREKKERFSLILESASTNQTSMYLCASSRATEAFFGQGTRLTVV.